This T cell receptor beta chain was documented in a study of PD-1 blockade in classical Hodgkin lymphoma. Generated by immunoSEQ multiplex PCR, the TCRdb table keeps only in-frame clones and is missing some. The sample lists 70,000 or so clones, about 92% seen once, with 8% in the top ten. Remarks on this clone: Its specificity is not known.

Relapses following autologous stem cell transplantation were seen in all patients, with brentuximab vedotin exposure varying. V gave up 0 bases and J gave up 1 base, with 17 bases separating them. CDR3 length: 18 amino acids. The V gene's germline CDR1 is SGHDT and CDR2 YYEEEE. The study, taken as a whole, reports: Relapsed/refractory patients reportedly had lower baseline diversity than newly diagnosed patients. By cycle point C4D1, TCR diversity had risen significantly in CD4+ cells (but not CD8+ cells).

The specimen was peripheral blood mononuclear cells (PBMCs), collected at baseline. This TCR came from a human donor with classical Hodgkin lymphoma. J is TRBJ2-1 and V is TRBV5-6; D gene unclear. The chain's CDR3 is CASSLGFVLGKSYNEQFF. The CDR3 nucleotides are TGTGCCAGCAGCTTGGGGTTTGTCTTGGGGAAATCCTACAATGAGCAGTTCTTC. The full variable domain, rest sourced from reference TRBV5-6 and TRBJ2-1, is DAGVTQSPTHLIKTRGQQVTLRCSPKSGHDTVSWYQQALGQGPQFIFQYYEEEERQRGNFPDRFSGHQFPNYSSELNVNALLLGDSALYLCASSLGFVLGKSYNEQFFGPGTRLTVL.